The sequence of this TCR beta chain was determined in a study of blood T cell repertoires in COVID-19. For the study at large: The samples span acute and convalescent COVID-19 from the United States, Italy and Spain.

Germline V gene sequence: CDR1 MNHEY, CDR2 SMNVEV (reference sequence). The CDR3 consists of 16 residues. The J segment lost 6 bases and the V segment lost 0 bases, leaving 8 bases of the junction unmatched. TCRdb's table, derived via immunoSEQ multiplex PCR, lists solely in-frame clones and lacks some. This sample yields about 260,000 clones, of which roughly 86% are seen a single time; 8.5% to 9% belongs to the top ten. The sequenced sample consisted of peripheral blood. The origin of this receptor is a man in his forties or fifties with active or convalescent COVID-19. The rearrangement joins TRBV27 to TRBJ2-7; 10 positions agree with TRBD2. CDR3 in DNA: TGTGCCAGCAGTTTATCTCCTAGCGGGAGAATCGGCGAGCAGTACTTC. Translated, it gives CASSLSPSGRIGEQYF.